This record looks at one TCR beta chain sequence and its context. No antigen is known for it. Sequencing of the DNA from cultured CD4+ T cells was carried out with the Oncomine TCR Beta short-read assay. TCRdb called the PCR reads again in MiXCR, with one record for every CDR3 protein. The sample has 15,000 to 20,000 distinct CDR3 sequences; approximately 44% are singletons. CDR3 length: 12 amino acids. V was pared by 4 bases and J by 2 bases, with 8 bases between. Germline V gene data show CDR1 as DFQATT and CDR2 as SNEGSKA (reference sequence). The data derive from a study of vaccination and CD4 T cells after COVID-19. Study as a whole: Control wells got either CEFX epitopes, HIV-1 Nef peptides, or no peptide at all. Findings and caveats of the study: Post-vaccination reactive clonotypes (median approximately 38) did not differ significantly from post-infection (around 23).

Described time point: late sampling 161 to 241 days after vaccination in three convalescent patients. Treatment meaning: roughly 10-day PBMC culture with coronavirus spike peptide pools or control peptides (ViraFEST assay). ViraFEST used peptide pools to expand antigen-specific T cells before TCR sequencing. V usage is TRBV20-1 and J usage is TRBJ1-2, with D maybe TRBD1 (6 bases). The clonotype was recovered from a human donor who had recovered from COVID-19. Sequences were derived from CD4+ T cells from blood, cultured in vitro, sampled about 7 months after SARS-CoV-2 vaccination. CDR3 DNA sequence: TGCAGTGCTATAGGGGGAAACTATGGCTACACCTTC. This translates into CSAIGGNYGYTF.